The 12 T cell receptor beta chains in this list originate from one sample, sequenced in a study of CD8 T cells in Susac syndrome. RNA totalling roughly 0.45 to 1 ug underwent reverse transcription with random hexamers. Using its own MiXCR run on the immunoSEQ multiplex PCR reads, TCRdb lists one record per CDR3 protein. The data hold roughly 200,000 distinct CDR3 sequences, with about 95% observed a single time. The sequencing input was CD4+ T cells from PBMCs. The receptors come from a human donor with multiple sclerosis.

This chain joins TRBV20-1 and TRBJ2-1; 8 nucleotides align to TRBD1. Unmatched junction bases numbered 8, after V lost 3 bases and J lost 7 bases. The CDR3 contains 14 residues. Germline V gives CDR1 DFQATT, CDR2 SNEGSKA (reference sequence). CDR3 loop: CSASLQGALNEQFF. In DNA, the CDR3 is TGCAGTGCTAGCCTTCAGGGGGCGTTAAATGAGCAGTTCTTC.

This chain connects TRBV10-3 to TRBJ2-7, with unresolved D. This CDR3 spans 13 amino acids. Germline CDR1 ENHRY, CDR2 SYGVKD. V was trimmed by 3 bases and J by 5 bases, leaving 11 bases between them. The CDR3 DNA follows: TGTGCCATCAGTGAACGGGTAGTGGACGAGCAGTACGTC. This translates into CAISERVVDEQYV.

The chain carries TRBV3-1 and TRBJ2-2; unclear D gene. With 8 bases removed from V and 4 bases from J, the gap between germline ends came to 14 bases. The CDR3 consists of 14 residues. Per the germline V gene, CDR1 is LGHDT and CDR2 is YNNKEL (reference sequence). CDR3 coding DNA: TGTGCCAGCGCAGGTTCTACGGGCACCGGGGAGCTGTTTTTT. It specifies CASAGSTGTGELFF.

This chain connects TRBV6-5 to TRBJ2-1, with TRBD2 matching 9 bases. Trimming cost V 6 bases and J 3 bases; bases outside gene matches: 6. Germline V gives CDR1 MNHEY, CDR2 SVGAGI. The CDR3 consists of 15 residues. The CDR3 DNA sequence: TGTGCCAGCAGATTAAGCGGGGGGAACTACAATGAGCAGTTCTTC. It specifies CASRLSGGNYNEQFF.

This sequence joins TRBV29-1 and TRBJ2-7; D gene unclear. The germline CDR1 and CDR2 sequences are SQVTM and ANQGSEA. The CDR3 consists of 13 residues. V was cut by 4 bases and J by 2 bases, with 12 bases left in between. As DNA, the CDR3 is TGCAGCGTTGGCGACTTATTAGCCTACGAGCAGTACTTC. Translated: CSVGDLLAYEQYF.

This sequence joins TRBV12-5 and TRBJ1-2, with 7 bases matching TRBD1. The CDR3 has 16 residues. Germline V gene lookup returns CDR1 LGHNT and CDR2 FRNRAP. V was pared by 5 bases and J by 4 bases, with 13 bases of the junction left unmatched. The CDR3 loop is CASGEIQGEGAYGYTF. DNA of the CDR3: TGTGCTAGTGGTGAGATCCAGGGGGAAGGGGCCTATGGCTACACCTTC.

This chain uses TRBV11-2 with TRBJ2-6; D not certain. The CDR3 length is 14 residues. The germline V and J ends were trimmed by 0 bases and 2 bases, with 2 bases remaining between them. CDR1 SGHAT and CDR2 FQNNGV come from the germline V gene. CDR3 nucleotide sequence: TGTGCCAGCAGCTTAGACCCTGGGGCCAACGTCCTGACTTTC. This translates into CASSLDPGANVLTF.

This clonotype was seen more than once but under ten times. V and J are TRBV6-5 and TRBJ2-7; 7 nucleotides agree with TRBD2. Germline CDR1 and CDR2: MNHEY and SVGAGI. The CDR3 consists of 14 residues. With 5 bases clipped from V and 3 bases from J, the junction kept 7 bases outside the gene matches. CDR3 nucleotide sequence: TGTGCCAGCAGTCCCTCGGGGGGAAGCTACGAGCAGTACTTC. The encoded protein is CASSPSGGSYEQYF.

The J gene is TRBJ2-2, the V gene TRBV3-1; D uncertain. Per germline, CDR1 LGHDT and CDR2 YNNKEL (reference sequence). The V and J ends lost 2 bases and 2 bases respectively, with 6 bases between them. The CDR3 is 14 residues long. The CDR3 reads CASSQLANTGELFF. CDR3 bases: TGTGCCAGCAGCCAACTGGCTAACACCGGGGAGCTGTTTTTT.

The genes are TRBV27 and TRBJ1-6; TRBD1 might be the D (6 bases). The CDR3 loop spans 14 amino acids. With 4 bases removed from V and 7 bases from J, the gap between germline ends came to 11 bases. The V gene's germline CDR1 is MNHEY and CDR2 SMNVEV (reference sequence). The CDR3, as DNA: TGTGCCAGCAGTTATGACAGGCCCAATTCACCCCTCCACTTT. It translates to CASSYDRPNSPLHF.

As to this clonotype: Germline and junction disagree at one end, which may indicate a read error. The chain carries TRBV14 and TRBJ1-1; D gene ambiguous. The CDR3 extends over 13 amino acids. Per the germline V gene, CDR1 is SGHDN and CDR2 is FVKESK. CDR3: CASSYPEETIPLF. CDR3 sequence (DNA): TGTGCCAGCAGCTACCCAGAGGAGACAATCCCCCTCTTT.

The rearrangement links TRBV7-9 to TRBJ2-3; maybe TRBD1 (6 bases). Germline V gene lookup returns CDR1 SEHNR and CDR2 FQNEAQ (reference sequence). V was pared by 5 bases and J by 4 bases, with 22 bases between. The CDR3 sequence is 17 residues long. For the CDR3, the DNA is TGTGCCAGCAGCAGATTTACAGGGAGTCATTGGTCAGATACGCAGTATTTT. Encoded protein: CASSRFTGSHWSDTQYF.